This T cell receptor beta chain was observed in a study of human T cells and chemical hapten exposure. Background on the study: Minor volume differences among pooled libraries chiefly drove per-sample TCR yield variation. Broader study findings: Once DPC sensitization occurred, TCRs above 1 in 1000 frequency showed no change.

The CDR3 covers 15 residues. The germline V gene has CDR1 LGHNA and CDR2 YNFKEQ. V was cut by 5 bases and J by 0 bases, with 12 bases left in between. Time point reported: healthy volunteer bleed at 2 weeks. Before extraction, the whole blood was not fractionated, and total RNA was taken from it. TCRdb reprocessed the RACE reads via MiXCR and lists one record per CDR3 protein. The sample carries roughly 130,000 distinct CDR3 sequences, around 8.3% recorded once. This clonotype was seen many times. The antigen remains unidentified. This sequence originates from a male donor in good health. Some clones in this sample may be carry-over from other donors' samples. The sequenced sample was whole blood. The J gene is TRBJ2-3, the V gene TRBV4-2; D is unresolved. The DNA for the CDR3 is TGTGCCAGCAGCAGGGCGGCAGTAAGCACAGATACGCAGTATTTT. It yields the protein CASSRAAVSTDTQYF.